The rows below give T cell receptor beta chains drawn from one sample of a study of T cell repertoires in cytomegalovirus infection. TCRdb fed the reads into MiXCR, producing one record per CDR3 protein. The sample includes about 700,000 distinct CDR3 sequences, about 30% seen only once; the top ten take over 15%. Their target antigens are unknown. Sequencing used cultured PBMCs, obtained from culture after CMV antigen stimulation. The receptor source for this set is a human donor in good health (CMV status not recorded). Some clones in this sample may be carry-over from other donors' samples. Both conserved end residues are part of each CDR3. Each record gives: D gene, J gene, V gene, clone size, CDR3 DNA, CDR3 protein. D genes are given only for firm matches. The size entry is marked missing in some rows and otherwise reads once, few, many or a size class.

d_gene: NA; j_gene: TRBJ2-5; v_gene: TRBV11-2; abundance: few; CDR3nt: TGTGCCAGCCGCGGACTCCGGAAGGGATTGGAGGAGACCCAGTACTTC; CDR3aa: CASRGLRKGLEETQYF
d_gene: NA; j_gene: TRBJ2-6; v_gene: TRBV7-2; abundance: many; CDR3nt: TGTGCCAGCAGCTTAATCTCTGGGGCCAACGTCCTGACTTTC; CDR3aa: CASSLISGANVLTF
d_gene: NA; j_gene: TRBJ1-1; v_gene: TRBV6-8; abundance: NA; CDR3nt: TGTGCCAGCAGTTCGGTGTTTGGGGCCTCCAATGAAGCTTTCTTT; CDR3aa: CASSSVFGASNEAFF
d_gene: NA; j_gene: TRBJ2-7; v_gene: TRBV11-2; abundance: NA; CDR3nt: TGTGCCCCAATTGGGGGGTACGAGCAGTACTTC; CDR3aa: CAPIGGYEQYF
d_gene: NA; j_gene: TRBJ2-3; v_gene: TRBV7-8; abundance: once; CDR3nt: TGTGCCAGCAGCACCCGTCCCCGGCGCCCACCAGATACGCAGTATTTT; CDR3aa: CASSTRPRRPPDTQYF
d_gene: NA; j_gene: TRBJ1-2; v_gene: TRBV2; abundance: few; CDR3nt: TGTGCCAGCAGTGAAGCCCTTGCTGGCTACACCTTC; CDR3aa: CASSEALAGYTF
d_gene: NA; j_gene: TRBJ2-1; v_gene: TRBV20-1; abundance: NA; CDR3nt: TGCAGTGCTAAACTTGGGTCCTTCAATGAGCAGTTCTTC; CDR3aa: CSAKLGSFNEQFF
d_gene: NA; j_gene: TRBJ2-1; v_gene: TRBV6-1; abundance: NA; CDR3nt: TGTGCCAGCTGGGTTTACAATGAGCAGTTCTTC; CDR3aa: CASWVYNEQFF
d_gene: NA; j_gene: TRBJ2-3; v_gene: TRBV6-1; abundance: NA; CDR3nt: TGTGCCAGCAGTGATCCAGGGCCGGGAGATACGCAGTATTTT; CDR3aa: CASSDPGPGDTQYF
d_gene: TRBD1; j_gene: TRBJ1-4; v_gene: TRBV6-1; abundance: NA; CDR3nt: TGTGCCAGCAATGGACAGGGACATGAAAAACTGTTTTTT; CDR3aa: CASNGQGHEKLFF
d_gene: TRBD1; j_gene: TRBJ1-4; v_gene: TRBV4-1; abundance: NA; CDR3nt: TGCGCCAGCAGGACAGGGACAAAACTGTTTTTT; CDR3aa: CASRTGTKLFF
d_gene: NA; j_gene: TRBJ1-1; v_gene: TRBV6-1; abundance: few; CDR3nt: TGTGCCAGCAGCTTGAAACAGGGAGGTCGGACTGAAGCTTTCTTT; CDR3aa: CASSLKQGGRTEAFF
d_gene: NA; j_gene: TRBJ2-1; v_gene: TRBV29-1; abundance: few; CDR3nt: TGCAGTTTCCGAGCACAATTCTACAATGAGCAGTTCTTC; CDR3aa: CSFRAQFYNEQFF
d_gene: NA; j_gene: TRBJ1-1; v_gene: TRBV6-1; abundance: NA; CDR3nt: TGTGCCAGCAGTAATACAGGGAACACTGAAGCTTTCTTT; CDR3aa: CASSNTGNTEAFF
d_gene: NA; j_gene: TRBJ2-5; v_gene: TRBV7-2; abundance: NA; CDR3nt: TGTGCCAGCAGCATAGACCGGGCGGGAGAGACCCAGTACTTC; CDR3aa: CASSIDRAGETQYF
d_gene: NA; j_gene: TRBJ1-2; v_gene: TRBV7-2; abundance: NA; CDR3nt: TGTGCCAGCAGCCCAGAACGGGGGGTCGCCCAAAGCACCTTC; CDR3aa: CASSPERGVAQSTF
d_gene: NA; j_gene: TRBJ2-2; v_gene: TRBV7-2; abundance: many; CDR3nt: TGTGCCAGCAGCCCCCCTTACTACACCGGGGAGCTGTTTTTT; CDR3aa: CASSPPYYTGELFF
d_gene: NA; j_gene: TRBJ1-2; v_gene: TRBV28; abundance: few; CDR3nt: TGTGCCAGCAGTTTATGGGGGGACATCCTTTCTAACTATGGCTACACCTTC; CDR3aa: CASSLWGDILSNYGYTF
d_gene: NA; j_gene: TRBJ2-7; v_gene: TRBV7-2; abundance: few; CDR3nt: TGTGCCAGCAGGTACCCCGGGAGAGGCCCCTACGAGCAGTACTTC; CDR3aa: CASRYPGRGPYEQYF
d_gene: NA; j_gene: TRBJ2-7; v_gene: TRBV10-3; abundance: NA; CDR3nt: TGTGCCATCAGTGAGTCTCATGTCCCTATGGGCGAGCAGTACTTC; CDR3aa: CAISESHVPMGEQYF
d_gene: TRBD1; j_gene: TRBJ1-2; v_gene: TRBV7-9; abundance: few; CDR3nt: TGTGCCAGCTCCCATGACAGGGGAGTGAGGGGCTACACCTTC; CDR3aa: CASSHDRGVRGYTF
d_gene: TRBD2; j_gene: TRBJ2-5; v_gene: TRBV5-1; abundance: NA; CDR3nt: TGCGCCAGCAGGGTTAGCGGGAATTCCCAAGAGACCCAGTACTTC; CDR3aa: CASRVSGNSQETQYF
d_gene: TRBD1; j_gene: TRBJ2-3; v_gene: TRBV7-8; abundance: NA; CDR3nt: TGTGCCAGCAGCTTAAACGTGGACAGGAGCACAGATACGCAGTATTTT; CDR3aa: CASSLNVDRSTDTQYF
d_gene: NA; j_gene: TRBJ1-4; v_gene: TRBV5-1; abundance: NA; CDR3nt: TGCGCCAGCAGCACTGGACCTAGGCAAGAAAAACTGTTTTTT; CDR3aa: CASSTGPRQEKLFF
d_gene: NA; j_gene: TRBJ2-5; v_gene: TRBV3-1; abundance: NA; CDR3nt: TGTGCCAGCAGCCAAGAGGAAGGAGAAGAGACCCAGTACTTC; CDR3aa: CASSQEEGEETQYF
d_gene: TRBD2; j_gene: TRBJ2-1; v_gene: TRBV10-3; abundance: NA; CDR3nt: TGTGCCTCAAACAGCCGGGTAGCGGGAGGGCCTGGCAATGAGCAGTTCTTC; CDR3aa: CASNSRVAGGPGNEQFF
d_gene: TRBD2; j_gene: TRBJ2-7; v_gene: TRBV7-2; abundance: NA; CDR3nt: TGTGCCAGCAGCTTAGTTACTAGCGGTGTATACGAGCAGTACTTC; CDR3aa: CASSLVTSGVYEQYF
d_gene: NA; j_gene: TRBJ2-2; v_gene: TRBV20-1; abundance: few; CDR3nt: TGCAGTGCCGCGTGGGGGACCGGGGAGCTGTTTTTT; CDR3aa: CSAAWGTGELFF
d_gene: TRBD2; j_gene: TRBJ2-5; v_gene: TRBV7-6; abundance: NA; CDR3nt: TGTGCCAGCAGCTCATCCGGGACTAGGAATGTAGAGACCCAGTACTTC; CDR3aa: CASSSSGTRNVETQYF
d_gene: NA; j_gene: TRBJ1-3; v_gene: TRBV7-2; abundance: many; CDR3nt: TGTGCCAGCAGCATCCTAGTAGGGTCTGGAAACACCATATATTTT; CDR3aa: CASSILVGSGNTIYF
d_gene: NA; j_gene: TRBJ2-2; v_gene: TRBV12-3/TRBV12-4; abundance: NA; CDR3nt: TGTGCCAGCTACCCCCCTCGGGGCAGAACCTGGGCGCGCACCGGGGAGCTGTTTTTT; CDR3aa: CASYPPRGRTWARTGELFF
d_gene: NA; j_gene: TRBJ1-5; v_gene: TRBV6-6; abundance: NA; CDR3nt: TGTGCCAGCAGTTACGGGACACTTGGGAATCAGCCCCAGCATTTT; CDR3aa: CASSYGTLGNQPQHF
d_gene: NA; j_gene: TRBJ2-1; v_gene: TRBV7-6; abundance: NA; CDR3nt: TGTGCCAGCAGCTCCAGGGACCGTCCCCCGGCCAATGAGCAGTTCTTC; CDR3aa: CASSSRDRPPANEQFF
d_gene: NA; j_gene: TRBJ1-1; v_gene: TRBV7-6; abundance: many; CDR3nt: TGTGCCAGCAGCTTAGAGGGAGGAAGTACTGAAGCTTTCTTT; CDR3aa: CASSLEGGSTEAFF
d_gene: NA; j_gene: TRBJ1-1; v_gene: TRBV4-2; abundance: NA; CDR3nt: TGTGCCTGCGGACGGGGGAACACTGAAGCTTTCTTT; CDR3aa: CACGRGNTEAFF
d_gene: NA; j_gene: TRBJ1-6; v_gene: TRBV28; abundance: NA; CDR3nt: TGTGCCAGCACCGGGACTTCGAGCTCCTATAATTCACCCCTCCACTTT; CDR3aa: CASTGTSSSYNSPLHF
d_gene: NA; j_gene: TRBJ2-1; v_gene: TRBV19; abundance: NA; CDR3nt: TGTGCCAGTAGTCCCCTCCAGGGACTGGGGAATGAGCAGTTCTTC; CDR3aa: CASSPLQGLGNEQFF
d_gene: NA; j_gene: TRBJ2-2; v_gene: TRBV19; abundance: once; CDR3nt: TGTGCCAGTAGTGCCTCATGGACGGCAGACACCGGGGAGCTGTTTTTT; CDR3aa: CASSASWTADTGELFF
d_gene: TRBD2; j_gene: TRBJ2-1; v_gene: TRBV20-1; abundance: few; CDR3nt: TGCAGTGCTAGAGATAGCGGGACGGGCTACAATGAGCAGTTCTTC; CDR3aa: CSARDSGTGYNEQFF
d_gene: NA; j_gene: TRBJ2-6; v_gene: TRBV27; abundance: NA; CDR3nt: TGTGCCAGCGGGGGGCATGGGGCCAACGTCCTGACTTTC; CDR3aa: CASGGHGANVLTF
d_gene: NA; j_gene: TRBJ1-4; v_gene: TRBV7-2; abundance: few; CDR3nt: TGTGCCAGCAGCCCAGCGGGGGGGGAAGAAAAACTGTTTTTT; CDR3aa: CASSPAGGEEKLFF
d_gene: TRBD2; j_gene: TRBJ2-7; v_gene: TRBV7-2; abundance: many; CDR3nt: TGTGCCAGCAGCAGAAGTAGCGGGGCGTCCTACGAGCAGTACTTC; CDR3aa: CASSRSSGASYEQYF